A single TCR beta chain is shown here with its context. TCRdb's table, derived via immunoSEQ multiplex PCR, lists solely in-frame clones and lacks some. The repertoire holds 55,000 to 75,000 clones, with more than 85% as singletons. This record belongs to a study of T cell clones after liver transplantation. At the level of the study: TCRbeta sequencing after a pre-transplant mixed lymphocyte reaction identified graft-donor-reactive clones, later tracked in post-transplant blood. Three of the eight recipients were HCV-positive; the rest had non-autoimmune, non-viral transplant indications. Third-party-reactive TCRbeta sequences from pre-transplant mixed lymphocyte reactions served as antigen-independent comparators.

Thawed unstimulated PBMCs were FACS-sorted by CD3, CD4 and CD8 into two populations. The sample here was CD4+ T cells from blood, taken about 27 months after liver transplant. The TCR sequence derives from a human patient who received a liver transplant. Some T cells may be graft donor cells.

The CDR3 DNA reads as TGCGCCAGCAGCCAAGATGGCACAGGGGTAGATACGCAGTATTTT. Translated, it gives CASSQDGTGVDTQYF. The V gene is TRBV4-1, the J gene TRBJ2-3, with TRBD1 matching 7 bases. The germline V gene encodes CDR1 MGHRA and CDR2 YSYEKL. The CDR3 contains 15 residues. Trimming at V came to 0 bases and at J to 5 bases, leaving 5 bases not matched to a gene.